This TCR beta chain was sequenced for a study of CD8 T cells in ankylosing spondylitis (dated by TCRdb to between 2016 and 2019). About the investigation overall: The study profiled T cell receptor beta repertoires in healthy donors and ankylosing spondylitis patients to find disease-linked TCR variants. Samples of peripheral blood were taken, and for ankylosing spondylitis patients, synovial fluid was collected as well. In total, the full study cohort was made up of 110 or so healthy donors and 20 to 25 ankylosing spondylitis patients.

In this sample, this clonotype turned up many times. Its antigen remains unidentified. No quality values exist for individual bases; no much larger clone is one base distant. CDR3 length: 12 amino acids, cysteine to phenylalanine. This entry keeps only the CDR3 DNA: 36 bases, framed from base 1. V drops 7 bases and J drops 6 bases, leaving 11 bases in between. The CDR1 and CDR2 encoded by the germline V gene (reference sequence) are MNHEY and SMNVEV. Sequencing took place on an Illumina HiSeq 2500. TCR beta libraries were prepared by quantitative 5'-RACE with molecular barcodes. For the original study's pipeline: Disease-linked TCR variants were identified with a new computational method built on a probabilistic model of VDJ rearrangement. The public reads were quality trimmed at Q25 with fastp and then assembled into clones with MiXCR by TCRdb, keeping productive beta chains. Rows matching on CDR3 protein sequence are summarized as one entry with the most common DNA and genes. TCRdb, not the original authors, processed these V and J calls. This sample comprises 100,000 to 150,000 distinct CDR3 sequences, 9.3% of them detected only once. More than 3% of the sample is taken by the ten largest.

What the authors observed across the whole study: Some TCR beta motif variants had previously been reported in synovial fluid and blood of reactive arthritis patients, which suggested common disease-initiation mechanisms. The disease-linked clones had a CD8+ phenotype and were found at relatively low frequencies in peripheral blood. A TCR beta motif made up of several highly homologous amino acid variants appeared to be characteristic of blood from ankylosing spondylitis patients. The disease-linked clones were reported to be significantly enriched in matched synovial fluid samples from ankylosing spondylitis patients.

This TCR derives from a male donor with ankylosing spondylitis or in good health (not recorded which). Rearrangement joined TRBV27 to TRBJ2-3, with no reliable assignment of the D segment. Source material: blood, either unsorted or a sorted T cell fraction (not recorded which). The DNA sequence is TGTGCCAGCATTTCCCCGTCCGATACGCAGTATTTT. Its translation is CASISPSDTQYF.